This TCR beta chain was obtained from a study of T cell responses to AZD1222 COVID-19 vaccine. Some clones are missing from TCRdb's copy, which holds only in-frame ones; the method was immunoSEQ multiplex PCR. This sample carries roughly 200,000 clones, about 93% of them seen once, and the ten largest clones take 1%. Study results and caveats: Spike-specific TCR breadth rose after two AZD1222 doses, and depth rose as well.

In regard to this clone: What it recognizes is unknown.

This specimen consisted of peripheral blood, obtained 28 days after the second dose of the MenACWY control vaccine. The TCR comes from an adult who received the MenACWY meningococcal vaccine as a control.

As DNA, the CDR3 is TGTGCCAGTAGTATCAGAGATCTATATAGCAATCAGCCCCAGCATTTT. Protein product: CASSIRDLYSNQPQHF. V gene TRBV19 combines with J gene TRBJ1-5, with no clear D. The CDR3 is 16 amino acids. V was cut by 3 bases and J by 0 bases, with 12 bases left in between. The germline V gene encodes CDR1 LNHDA and CDR2 SQIVND (reference sequence).